The T cell receptor beta chain under discussion was sequenced for a study of T cell changes during pregnancy in multiple sclerosis. This CDR3 region has 15 residues. Trimming removed 4 bases from V and 4 bases from J, with 14 bases in between. CDR1 and CDR2 from the germline V gene are SGHTA and FQGTGA. Only in-frame clones appear in the TCRdb table, and some are missing; sequencing was by immunoSEQ multiplex PCR. The profile shows 35,000 or so clones, 88% of them singletons. The sequence came from a female donor with multiple sclerosis, enrolled in a pregnancy study. The source was CD4+ T cells from peripheral blood mononuclear cells, collected before pregnancy. The chain couples TRBV7-3 to TRBJ2-1, with D possibly TRBD2 on 6 matching bases. DNA for the CDR3: TGTGCCAGCAGCTCAGTAGCGGAACCTTACAATGAGCAGTTCTTC. Its protein is CASSSVAEPYNEQFF.